This T cell receptor beta chain was observed in a study of neurological immune-mediated disorders. Study-wide findings and caveats: The level of TCR clonal expansion was highest in patients with HTLV-1-associated myelopathy and lowest in multiple sclerosis, where it fell below the level seen in healthy controls.

This clonotype was counted ten times or more. The antigen remains undetermined. CDR3 length: 14 residues. Trimming cost V 4 bases and J 2 bases; bases outside gene matches: 5. Germline V gives CDR1 DFQATT, CDR2 SNEGSKA (reference sequence). Using its own MiXCR run on the 5' RACE reads, TCRdb lists one record per CDR3 protein. The sample lists about 35,000 distinct CDR3 sequences, 3% to 4.5% occurring once. The gene calls are TRBV20-1 and TRBJ2-1; 7 nucleotides match TRBD2. This receptor was identified in a man in his thirties or forties with multiple sclerosis. The source material was PBMCs. For the CDR3, the DNA is TGCAGTGCTATAGGGGAGGGGACCTACAATGAGCAGTTCTTC. Its translation is CSAIGEGTYNEQFF.